This record concerns one T cell receptor beta chain sequence. As handled by the study authors: Nucleated cell number was recorded as an estimate derived from reference gene primer amplification. Libraries were prepared by immunoSEQ multiplex PCR; TCRdb keeps only in-frame clonotypes and omits some of them. V and J calls and clone size are as listed in that table; D and trimming were resolved from the DNA. The sample has some 220,000 clones; roughly 85% are singletons. The record originates from a study of blood T cell repertoires in COVID-19. Looking at the study overall: The United States, Italy and Spain provided the acute and convalescent COVID-19 samples. PBMCs, B-cell-depleted T cells, or T cells were the source of the cDNA or gDNA that made up the material.

Looked up from germline, CDR1 is LGHDT and CDR2 is YNNKEL (reference sequence). V was trimmed by 0 bases and J by 1 base, leaving 21 bases between them. The CDR3 runs to 19 residues. It was during active infection that Seattle patients were enrolled and then longitudinally followed. This TCR was sampled from a man aged 50-60 years with COVID-19, enrolled during active disease. The chain is built from TRBV3-1 (or the pseudogene TRBV3-2) and TRBJ2-5, with D maybe TRBD2 (7 bases). The sequencing sample was made of peripheral blood. CDR3 DNA sequence: TGTGCCAGCAGCCAAGATCAGGGAGCGCGGGGGCTCAGCCAAGAGACCCAGTACTTC. It encodes CASSQDQGARGLSQETQYF.